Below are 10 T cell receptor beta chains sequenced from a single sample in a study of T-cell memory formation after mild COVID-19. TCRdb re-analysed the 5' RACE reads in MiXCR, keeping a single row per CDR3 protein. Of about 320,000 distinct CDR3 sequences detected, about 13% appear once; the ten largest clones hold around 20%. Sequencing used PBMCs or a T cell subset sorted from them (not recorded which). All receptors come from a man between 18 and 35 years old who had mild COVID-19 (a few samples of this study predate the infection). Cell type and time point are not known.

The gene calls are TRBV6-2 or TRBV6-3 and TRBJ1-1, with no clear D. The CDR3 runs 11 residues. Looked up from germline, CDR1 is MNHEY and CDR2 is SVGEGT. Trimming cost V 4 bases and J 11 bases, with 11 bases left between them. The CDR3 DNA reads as TGTGCCAGCAGTTCCTTTGGTGCGGCTTTCTTT. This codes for CASSSFGAAFF.

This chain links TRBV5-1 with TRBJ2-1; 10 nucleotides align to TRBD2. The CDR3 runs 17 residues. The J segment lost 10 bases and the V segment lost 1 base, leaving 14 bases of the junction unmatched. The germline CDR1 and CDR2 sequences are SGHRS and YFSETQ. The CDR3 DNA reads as TGCGCCAGCAGCTTGAATTTCCCCAGCGGGGGGGTACTCGAGCAGTTCTTC. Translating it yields CASSLNFPSGGVLEQFF. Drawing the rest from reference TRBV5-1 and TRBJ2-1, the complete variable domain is KAGVTQTPRYLIKTRGQQVTLSCSPISGHRSVSWYQQTPGQGLQFLFEYFSETQRNKGNFPGRFSGRQFSNSRSEMNVSTLELGDSALYLCASSLNFPSGGVLEQFFGPGTRLTVL.

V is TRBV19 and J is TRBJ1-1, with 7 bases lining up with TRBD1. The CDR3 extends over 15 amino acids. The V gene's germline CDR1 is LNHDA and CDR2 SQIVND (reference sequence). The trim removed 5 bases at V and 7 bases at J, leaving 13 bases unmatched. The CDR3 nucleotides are TGTGCCAGTAGTCCACCCACGGACAGGAGGAGTGAAGCTTTCTTT. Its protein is CASSPPTDRRSEAFF. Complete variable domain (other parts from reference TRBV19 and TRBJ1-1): DGGITQSPKYLFRKEGQNVTLSCEQNLNHDAMYWYRQDPGQGLRLIYYSQIVNDFQKGDIAEGYSVSREKKESFPLTVTSAQKNPTAFYLCASSPPTDRRSEAFFGQGTRLTVV.

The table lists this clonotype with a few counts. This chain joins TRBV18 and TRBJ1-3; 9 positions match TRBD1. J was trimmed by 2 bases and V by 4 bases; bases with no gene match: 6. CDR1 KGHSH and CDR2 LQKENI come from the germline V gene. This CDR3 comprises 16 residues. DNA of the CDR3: TGTGCCAGCTCACGACTTACAGGGGGCGCTGGAAACACCATATATTTT. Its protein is CASSRLTGGAGNTIYF.

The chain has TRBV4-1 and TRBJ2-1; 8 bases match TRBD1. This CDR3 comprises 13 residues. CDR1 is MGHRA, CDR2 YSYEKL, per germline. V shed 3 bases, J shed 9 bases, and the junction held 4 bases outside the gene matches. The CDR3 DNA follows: TGCGCCAGCAGCCAGGTACAGGGGGGTGAGCAGTTCTTC. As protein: CASSQVQGGEQFF.

Here the CDR3 DNA reads TGTGCCAGCAGTTATGTCCTGGGGGCCGGGGAGCTGTTTTTT. Translating it yields CASSYVLGAGELFF. The chain has TRBV6-5 and TRBJ2-2; TRBD1 or TRBD2 may be the D gene (5 bases each). V lost 3 bases and J lost 6, with 11 bases in between. This CDR3 spans 14 amino acids. Germline lookup yields CDR1 MNHEY and CDR2 SVGAGI.

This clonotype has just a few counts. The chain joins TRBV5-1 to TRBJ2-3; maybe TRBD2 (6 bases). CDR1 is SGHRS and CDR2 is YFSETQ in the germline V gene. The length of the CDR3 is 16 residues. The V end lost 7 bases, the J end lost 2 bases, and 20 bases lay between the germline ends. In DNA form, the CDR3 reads TGCGCCAGCCGTCCCGGGGTAGCGGAGCTCACAGATACGCAGTATTTT. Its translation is CASRPGVAELTDTQYF.

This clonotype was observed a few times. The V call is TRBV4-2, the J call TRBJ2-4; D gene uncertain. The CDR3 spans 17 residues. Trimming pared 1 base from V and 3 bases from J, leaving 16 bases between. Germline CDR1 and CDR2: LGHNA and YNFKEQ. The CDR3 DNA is TGTGCCAGCAGCCAAGGTTGGGTTCTCATCGGCAAAAACATTCAGTACTTC. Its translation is CASSQGWVLIGKNIQYF.

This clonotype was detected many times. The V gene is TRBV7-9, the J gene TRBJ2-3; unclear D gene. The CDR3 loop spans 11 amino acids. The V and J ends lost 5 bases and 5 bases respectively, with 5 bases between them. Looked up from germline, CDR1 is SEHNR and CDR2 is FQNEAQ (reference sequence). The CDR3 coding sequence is TGTGCCAGCAGCCGTAGAGATACGCAGTATTTT. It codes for CASSRRDTQYF.

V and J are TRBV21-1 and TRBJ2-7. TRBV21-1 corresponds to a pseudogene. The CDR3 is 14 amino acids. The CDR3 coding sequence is TGTGCCAGCAGCTTTGGAAGATTAGCAAACGAGCAGTACGTC. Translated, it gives CASSFGRLANEQYV.